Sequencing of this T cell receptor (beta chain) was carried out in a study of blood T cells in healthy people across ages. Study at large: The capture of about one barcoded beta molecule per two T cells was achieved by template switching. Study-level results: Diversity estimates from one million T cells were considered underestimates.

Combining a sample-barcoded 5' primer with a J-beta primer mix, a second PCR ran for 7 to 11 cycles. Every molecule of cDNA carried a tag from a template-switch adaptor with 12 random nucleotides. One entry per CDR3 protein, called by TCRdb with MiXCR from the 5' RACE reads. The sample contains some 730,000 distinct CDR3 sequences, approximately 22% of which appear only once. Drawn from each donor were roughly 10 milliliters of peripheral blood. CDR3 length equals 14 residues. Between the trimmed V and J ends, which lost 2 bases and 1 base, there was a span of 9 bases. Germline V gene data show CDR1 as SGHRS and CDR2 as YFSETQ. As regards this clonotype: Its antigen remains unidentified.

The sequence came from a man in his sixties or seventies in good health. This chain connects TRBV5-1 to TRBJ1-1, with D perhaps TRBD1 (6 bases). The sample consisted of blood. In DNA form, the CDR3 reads TGCGCCAGCAGCTTCAGGGGCACGAACACTGAAGCTTTCTTT. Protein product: CASSFRGTNTEAFF.